A selection of T cell receptor beta chains follows, all from one sample in a study of response to subunit inactivated influenza vaccine. One entry per CDR3 protein results from TCRdb running MiXCR on the RT-PCR reads. The profile shows 500,000 or so distinct CDR3 sequences, approximately 15% of them singletons. The material sequenced was CD4+ T cells sorted from PBMCs, taken less than 30 months after vaccination. All receptors derive from a man in his fifties or sixties who received an inactivated influenza vaccine. CDR3s include the opening cysteine and the closing phenylalanine or tryptophan. Each record gives: J gene, V gene, clone size, D gene, CDR3 DNA, CDR3 protein. The D gene is left open where the match is weak. Clone size is not always given. Where it is, it says once, few, many or a class for expanded clones.

j_gene: TRBJ2-2; v_gene: TRBV6-5; abundance: few; d_gene: NA; CDR3nt: TGTGCCAGCAGTTACTTCAGGTCGAACACCGGGGAGCTGTTTTTT; CDR3aa: CASSYFRSNTGELFF
j_gene: TRBJ2-7; v_gene: TRBV5-1; abundance: NA; d_gene: TRBD1; CDR3nt: TGCGCCAGCAGCTTGGTTGCACAGGGGGCGGGAGAGCAGTACTTC; CDR3aa: CASSLVAQGAGEQYF
j_gene: TRBJ2-1; v_gene: TRBV7-2; abundance: NA; d_gene: TRBD2; CDR3nt: TGTGCCAGCAGCACCTCTAGCGGGGGGGCCCGGGAGCAGTTCTTC; CDR3aa: CASSTSSGGAREQFF
j_gene: TRBJ1-5; v_gene: TRBV19; abundance: NA; d_gene: NA; CDR3nt: TGTGCCAGTTCCGGGAGACAGCCGGGGGTTCAGCCCCAGCATTTT; CDR3aa: CASSGRQPGVQPQHF
j_gene: TRBJ1-4; v_gene: TRBV2; abundance: NA; d_gene: NA; CDR3nt: TGTGCCAGCAGTGACATCAATTTTGAAAAACTGTTTTTT; CDR3aa: CASSDINFEKLFF
j_gene: TRBJ2-1; v_gene: TRBV7-2; abundance: many; d_gene: NA; CDR3nt: TGTGCCAGCAGCTTAGGGCTAGACAACAATGAGCAGTTCTTC; CDR3aa: CASSLGLDNNEQFF
j_gene: TRBJ2-2; v_gene: TRBV5-1; abundance: few; d_gene: TRBD2; CDR3nt: TGCGCCAGCAGGCAAACTAGCGGGTACACCGGGGAGCTGTTTTTT; CDR3aa: CASRQTSGYTGELFF
j_gene: TRBJ2-3; v_gene: TRBV6-2/TRBV6-3; abundance: NA; d_gene: NA; CDR3nt: TGTGCCACCTCCTCGGGGGAGGGGGGGACGCAGTATTTT; CDR3aa: CATSSGEGGTQYF
j_gene: TRBJ1-5; v_gene: TRBV20-1; abundance: NA; d_gene: NA; CDR3nt: TGCAGTGCTAGAGATGGAAATGTAGGTCCCCAGCATTTT; CDR3aa: CSARDGNVGPQHF
j_gene: TRBJ1-2; v_gene: TRBV28; abundance: few; d_gene: NA; CDR3nt: TGTGCCAGCAGTCTAAGAGTCGCAGGGCATGGCTACACCTTC; CDR3aa: CASSLRVAGHGYTF
j_gene: TRBJ2-2; v_gene: TRBV9; abundance: few; d_gene: TRBD2; CDR3nt: TGTGCCAGCAGAGCCACTAGCGGGGGGGCGACCGGGGAGCTGTTTTTT; CDR3aa: CASRATSGGATGELFF
j_gene: TRBJ1-1; v_gene: TRBV6-5; abundance: few; d_gene: NA; CDR3nt: TGTGCCAGCAGTTACTCCAGTACGAACACTGAAGCTTTCTTT; CDR3aa: CASSYSSTNTEAFF
j_gene: TRBJ1-2; v_gene: TRBV27; abundance: few; d_gene: TRBD1; CDR3nt: TGTGCCAGCAGCAAGACAGGGGTAGCTAACTATGGCTACACCTTC; CDR3aa: CASSKTGVANYGYTF
j_gene: TRBJ2-1; v_gene: TRBV20-1; abundance: few; d_gene: NA; CDR3nt: TGCAGTGCTAGAGATCAAGGGACCCCCTACAATGAGCAGTTCTTC; CDR3aa: CSARDQGTPYNEQFF
j_gene: TRBJ2-5; v_gene: TRBV12-3/TRBV12-4; abundance: few; d_gene: NA; CDR3nt: TGTGCCAGCAGTTTACAGCAGGGAAAGCTGGAGACCCAGTACTTC; CDR3aa: CASSLQQGKLETQYF
j_gene: TRBJ2-3; v_gene: TRBV29-1; abundance: few; d_gene: NA; CDR3nt: TGCAGCGTCGGGGCTAACACAGATACGCAGTATTTT; CDR3aa: CSVGANTDTQYF
j_gene: TRBJ2-3; v_gene: TRBV20-1; abundance: few; d_gene: NA; CDR3nt: TGCAGTGCTAGGGCGGCTACCACAGATACGCAGTATTTT; CDR3aa: CSARAATTDTQYF
j_gene: TRBJ1-2; v_gene: TRBV6-2/TRBV6-3; abundance: NA; d_gene: NA; CDR3nt: TGTGCCAGCAGTTACTCTAGTACGGTGGCGTATTATGGCTACACCTTC; CDR3aa: CASSYSSTVAYYGYTF
j_gene: TRBJ2-1; v_gene: TRBV7-2; abundance: NA; d_gene: NA; CDR3nt: TGTGCCAGCAGCTTTGTCCCGGGAGCTCGGGATGAGCAGTTCTTC; CDR3aa: CASSFVPGARDEQFF
j_gene: TRBJ2-5; v_gene: TRBV5-1; abundance: few; d_gene: TRBD2; CDR3nt: TGCGCCAGCAGCCGGACTAGCGGGGCCCTCCAAGAGACCCAGTACTTC; CDR3aa: CASSRTSGALQETQYF
j_gene: TRBJ2-7; v_gene: TRBV20-1; abundance: NA; d_gene: TRBD1; CDR3nt: TGCAGTGCTAGAGATAAGACAGGGTACGAGCAGTACTTC; CDR3aa: CSARDKTGYEQYF
j_gene: TRBJ2-5; v_gene: TRBV28; abundance: once; d_gene: TRBD2; CDR3nt: TGTGCCAGCAGTCCGACTAGCGGGAAAAAGACCCAGTACTTC; CDR3aa: CASSPTSGKKTQYF
j_gene: TRBJ1-2; v_gene: TRBV5-6; abundance: NA; d_gene: NA; CDR3nt: TGTGCCAGCAGCTTGCACCAGGGTGGCTATGGCTACACCTTC; CDR3aa: CASSLHQGGYGYTF
j_gene: TRBJ2-1; v_gene: TRBV29-1; abundance: NA; d_gene: TRBD1; CDR3nt: TGCAGCGTCGGACTGCTGGAGCCGGGACAGCACAATGAGCAGTTCTTC; CDR3aa: CSVGLLEPGQHNEQFF
j_gene: TRBJ2-1; v_gene: TRBV5-1; abundance: few; d_gene: TRBD1; CDR3nt: TGCGCCAGCAGCCTATCCGGGACAGGGAGTAATGAGCAGTTCTTC; CDR3aa: CASSLSGTGSNEQFF
j_gene: TRBJ1-4; v_gene: TRBV7-2; abundance: few; d_gene: NA; CDR3nt: TGTGCCAGCAGCCTATTCACAGGGCGCAGGGGTGAAAAACTGTTTTTT; CDR3aa: CASSLFTGRRGEKLFF
j_gene: TRBJ2-1; v_gene: TRBV7-2; abundance: few; d_gene: NA; CDR3nt: TGTGCCAGCAGCTTTAGGTCAGCCAGAATGTTCTTC; CDR3aa: CASSFRSARMFF
j_gene: TRBJ2-7; v_gene: TRBV7-6; abundance: NA; d_gene: TRBD1; CDR3nt: TGTGCCAGCAGCTTACGGGGGACAGGCTACTCCTACGAGCAGTACTTC; CDR3aa: CASSLRGTGYSYEQYF